The present TCR beta chain was sequenced within a study of cytomegalovirus exposure and HLA in healthy donors. Study-wide background: The approximately 120 validation repertoires were reported in a later analysis to have been generated on the same platform as the roughly 720 first-cohort repertoires. Broader study findings: According to a later analysis, TCR clusters from the first cohort tended to co-occur in the 120 or so validation repertoires.

The method was immunoSEQ multiplex PCR; TCRdb's version includes in-frame clones alone and lacks a portion of them. The sample holds about 260,000 clones, 90% seen once. With regard to this clone: The antigen is undetermined.

This sequence originates from a woman in her thirties in good health and CMV-seronegative. Input material: PBMCs.

The CDR3, as DNA: TGTGCCAGCAGTGGGCGGGGGAGGTCCTACGAGCAGTACTTC. This codes for CASSGRGRSYEQYF. The chain combines TRBV27 with TRBJ2-7; 7 positions match TRBD2. Germline loops: CDR1 MNHEY, CDR2 SMNVEV (reference sequence). J was trimmed by 1 base and V by 5 bases; bases with no gene match: 5. The CDR3 runs 14 residues.